This T cell receptor beta chain was sequenced for a study of beta chain features in type 1 diabetes. Study details: All of the samples together had some 110 million sorted cells examined.

Of the isolated RNA, all was reverse transcribed, and so the sequenced material was expressed TCRB transcripts. Repertoires were generated with immunoSEQ multiplex PCR, while TCRdb's copy carries only in-frame clones and drops some. The sample carries about 160,000 clones, about 9% recorded once. A few counts support this clone. What it binds is unknown. V was pared by 4 bases and J by 1 base, with 5 bases of the junction left unmatched. Germline CDR1 is LNHDA and CDR2 is SQIVND (reference sequence). The CDR3 extends over 15 amino acids. General observations from the study: Cells with high TCR expression could be over-represented by cDNA sequencing. Among patients with Type 1 diabetes, TCRB CDR3s were moderately but significantly shorter in every one of the four CD4+ subsets. Patients and controls would be equally affected if PCR favored shorter templates.

The sequence was obtained from a woman under 30 with type 1 diabetes. Material: central memory CD4+ T cells from blood. The chain recombines TRBV19 with TRBJ2-3; 7 nucleotides line up with TRBD1. CDR3 DNA: TGTGCCAGTAGTAGACGGGACAGTGGCACAGATACGCAGTATTTT. Translation: CASSRRDSGTDTQYF.